Each of the 18 T cell receptor beta chains below was sequenced from the same sample in a study of circulating and synovial CD4+ cells in juvenile arthritis. Sequencing was performed with immunoSEQ multiplex PCR; in TCRdb, only in-frame clones are kept and a portion is missing. The sample records about 1,300 clones, about 87% being singletons. The specimen was HLA-DR+ CD4+ T cells from blood. Subset reported: circulating pathogenic-like lymphocytes, sorted as HLA-DR+CD14-CD3+CD4+CD25low/- blood T cells. The receptors stem from a human patient with juvenile idiopathic arthritis. Some clones in this sample may be carry-over from other donors' samples.

V gene TRBV5-4 combines with J gene TRBJ1-3; possibly TRBD1 for D (6 bases). The CDR3 runs 13 residues. V was trimmed by 4 bases and J by 5 bases, leaving 10 bases between them. Germline V gene lookup returns CDR1 SGHNT and CDR2 YYREEE (reference sequence). CDR3: CASSRTERNTIYF. CDR3 nucleotides: TGTGCCAGCAGCCGGACAGAACGAAACACCATATATTTT.

This sequence joins TRBV15 and TRBJ2-7; TRBD2 agrees at 8 bases. The V gene's germline CDR1 is LNHNV and CDR2 YYDKDF (reference sequence). Trimming removed 0 bases from V and 5 bases from J; junction bases left unmatched: 3. The CDR3 sequence is 14 residues long. The CDR3 here is CATSREREGDEQYF. The CDR3 coding sequence is TGTGCCACCAGCAGAGAACGGGAGGGCGACGAGCAGTACTTC.

The chain recombines TRBV29-1 with TRBJ1-1, with D possibly being TRBD1 (6 bases). The V gene lost 1 base and the J gene lost 8 bases, with 14 bases spanning the gap. The germline V gene encodes CDR1 SQVTM and CDR2 ANQGSEA. This CDR3 is built from 13 residues. The CDR3 loop is CSVEVLSGQEAFF. CDR3 DNA: TGCAGCGTTGAAGTTTTATCCGGACAGGAAGCTTTCTTT. The whole variable domain, remainder taken from reference TRBV29-1 and TRBJ1-1, is SAVISQKPSRDICQRGTSLTIQCQVDSQVTMMFWYRQQPGQSLTLIATANQGSEATYESGFVIDKFPISRPNLTFSTLTVSNMSPEDSSIYLCSVEVLSGQEAFFGQGTRLTVV.

The chain couples TRBV5-6 to TRBJ1-2; D gene uncertain. The V gene's germline CDR1 is SGHDT and CDR2 YYEEEE. V was clipped by 2 bases and J by 7 bases, with 9 bases between them. The CDR3 is made up of 12 amino acids. This CDR3 is CASSLDQVGYTF. The DNA for the CDR3 is TGTGCCAGCAGCTTAGATCAGGTTGGCTACACCTTC.

The chain joins TRBV5-4 to TRBJ1-1; 10 nucleotides align to TRBD1. V dropped 4 bases and J dropped 5; count of bases not matched to a gene: 8. This CDR3 has 15 residues. The germline gives CDR1 SGHNT, CDR2 YYREEE (reference sequence). CDR3 protein: CASSIPGQGRTEAFF. The CDR3 DNA follows: TGTGCCAGCAGCATACCGGGACAGGGGAGAACTGAAGCTTTCTTT.

The rearrangement joins TRBV2 to TRBJ2-1; possible D gene TRBD2, 6 bases. CDR3 size: 13 residues. From germline, CDR1 is SNHLY and CDR2 FYNNEI. V was trimmed by 7 bases and J by 5 bases, leaving 12 bases between them. The CDR3 nucleotides read TGTGCCAGCACTATGGGACTTAACAATGAGCAGTTCTTC. Translated: CASTMGLNNEQFF.

The chain has TRBV7-9 and TRBJ1-5, with D unclear. The CDR3 spans 14 residues. Germline CDR1 and CDR2: SEHNR and FQNEAQ (reference sequence). V was clipped by 2 bases and J by 6 bases, with 11 bases between them. CDR3 in DNA: TGTGCCAGCAGCTTACCTTTTGAGTCTCAGCCCCAGCATTTT. This translates into CASSLPFESQPQHF.

The CDR3 coding sequence is TGTGCCAGCAGCCACTTCGACTCGTCGGCTTTCTTT. Its protein product is CASSHFDSSAFF. The V gene is TRBV4-2, the J gene TRBJ1-1, with D hard to call. The ends were cut back, 3 bases at V and 11 bases at J, with 13 bases in the middle. Germline CDR1 LGHNA, CDR2 YNFKEQ. There are 12 residues in the CDR3.

This clone was detected a few times. The chain combines TRBV16 with TRBJ2-6, with D possibly being TRBD2 (7 bases). Trimming pared 4 bases from V and 2 bases from J, leaving 15 bases between. The CDR3 spans 17 residues. Germline CDR1 KGHSY, CDR2 FQNENV. In nucleotides, the CDR3 is TGTGCCAGCAGCCCCCGGGGGGCCCCACCTGGGGCCAACGTCCTGACTTTC. Protein product: CASSPRGAPPGANVLTF. Using reference TRBV16 and TRBJ2-6 for the parts outside the CDR3, the full variable domain is GEEVAQTPKHLVRGEGQKAKLYCAPIKGHSYVFWYQQVLKNEFKFLISFQNENVFDETGMPKERFSAKCLPNSPCSLEIQATKLEDSAVYFCASSPRGAPPGANVLTFGAGSRLTVL.

The chain employs TRBV5-5 and TRBJ1-2, with a possible D match to TRBD1 (6 bases). Germline values: CDR1 SGHKS, CDR2 YYEKEE (reference sequence). The CDR3 sequence is 15 residues long. V was trimmed by 7 bases and J by 4 bases, leaving 20 bases between them. As DNA, the CDR3 is TGTGCCAGCTCCCCGACCCCGGACAGCCGCTATGGCTACACCTTC. The encoded protein is CASSPTPDSRYGYTF.

The J gene is TRBJ2-5, the V gene TRBV5-1, with D perhaps TRBD2 (5 bases). With the DNA end fitting TRBJ2-7 better, the J assignment may be wrong. CDR1 is SGHRS and CDR2 is YFSETQ in the germline V gene. This CDR3 comprises 14 residues. CDR3 loop: CASSPGYGRDEQYF. Written as DNA, the CDR3 is TGCGCCAGCAGCCCGGGGTACGGGCGAGACGAGCAGTACTTC.

This clone was detected once. The rearrangement joins TRBV29-1 to TRBJ2-2, with TRBD2 as a possible D gene (6 bases). The germline gives CDR1 SQVTM, CDR2 ANQGSEA. CDR3 size: 13 residues. Trimming removed 6 bases at V and 0 bases at J, with 8 bases between. The CDR3 DNA sequence: TGCAGCGTAGGGACTTCGAACACCGGGGAGCTGTTTTTT. This gives the protein CSVGTSNTGELFF.

This clone appeared once. At one end, the junction sequence differs from germline, possibly due to a read error. The chain recombines TRBV2 with TRBJ2-6; possibly TRBD2 for D (5 bases). CDR1 and CDR2 from the germline V gene are SNHLY and FYNNEI. The CDR3 has 12 amino acids. In nucleotides, the CDR3 is TGTGCCAGCAGCGCCGGGGACAACGTCCTGACTTTC. As protein: CASSAGDNVLTF.

With respect to this clone: The sample contains more than one DNA sequence encoding this CDR3. This chain joins TRBV28 and TRBJ2-1; D gene unclear. The germline V and J ends were trimmed by 6 bases and 9 bases, with 15 bases remaining between them. Germline V CDR1 and CDR2: MDHEN, SYDVKM. CDR3 size: 13 residues. CDR3 bases: TGTGCCAGCAGCTACCTACCAGCGCGTGAGCAGTTCTTC. Translation gives CASSYLPAREQFF.

This rearrangement joins TRBV30 to TRBJ1-1; D possibly corresponds to TRBD1 (6 bases). The CDR3 loop spans 13 amino acids. CDR1 and CDR2 from the germline V gene are GTSNPN and SVGIG (reference sequence). Trimming pared 1 base from V and 1 base from J, leaving 7 bases between. This CDR3 is CAWSADRNTEAFF. The CDR3 DNA is TGTGCCTGGAGTGCGGACAGGAACACTGAAGCTTTCTTT.

This sequence joins TRBV4-1 and TRBJ2-2, with TRBD2 matching over 14 bases. The CDR3 runs 18 residues. CDR1 is MGHRA and CDR2 is YSYEKL in the germline V gene. The ends lost 1 base at V and 4 bases at J; junction bases unmatched: 5. The CDR3 DNA reads TGCGCCAGCAGCCAAGGGGGACTAGCGGGAGTCGGCACCGGGGAGCTGTTTTTT. Protein sequence: CASSQGGLAGVGTGELFF.

The genes are TRBV7-9 and TRBJ1-6; no reliable D call. Trimming left V 10 bases short and J 10 bases short, with 11 bases between. Looked up from germline, CDR1 is SEHNR and CDR2 is FQNEAQ (reference sequence). The CDR3 covers 11 residues. DNA for the CDR3: TGTGCCACTGACTCCGGCTCACCCCTCCACTTT. Translated, it gives CATDSGSPLHF.

Only a few counts were recorded for this clone. This chain links TRBV28 with TRBJ1-5, with D unresolved. V was clipped by 4 bases and J by 2 bases, with 15 bases between them. Germline V gene sequence: CDR1 MDHEN, CDR2 SYDVKM. The CDR3 totals 16 residues. The chain's CDR3 is CASSSLGYGGNQPQHF. CDR3 DNA sequence: TGTGCCAGCAGTTCCCTAGGTTACGGTGGCAATCAGCCCCAGCATTTT. Looking up the rest from reference TRBV28 and TRBJ1-5 gives the full variable domain: DVKVTQSSRYLVKRTGEKVFLECVQDMDHENMFWYRQDPGLGLRLIYFSYDVKMKEKGDIPEGYSVSREKKERFSLILESASTNQTSMYLCASSSLGYGGNQPQHFGDGTRLSIL.